These 27 T cell receptor beta chains were sequenced from one sample in a study of shared clonotypes between healthy human individuals. Produced via immunoSEQ multiplex PCR; TCRdb's table is partial and in-frame only. The sample holds over a million clones, 78% seen once. Material for sequencing was memory CD4+ T cells from PBMCs. Subset defined: CD45RA-negative fraction. The receptors here all came from a man between 18 and 35 years old in good health. Some clones in this sample may be carry-over from other donors' samples.

This rearrangement joins TRBV7-9 to TRBJ1-4, with 7 bases that match TRBD1. V shed 6 bases, J shed 4 bases, and the junction held 8 bases outside the gene matches. The CDR3 is 15 residues long. Germline CDR1 reads SEHNR; CDR2 reads FQNEAQ (reference sequence). CDR3 protein: CASSQQGPVNEKLFF. Written as DNA, the CDR3 is TGTGCCAGCAGTCAACAGGGGCCCGTTAATGAAAAACTGTTTTTT. The complete variable domain, with remaining parts taken from reference TRBV7-9 and TRBJ1-4, reads DTGVSQNPRHKITKRGQNVTFRCDPISEHNRLYWYRQTLGQGPEFLTYFQNEAQLEKSRLLSDRFSAERPKGSFSTLEIQRTEQGDSAMYLCASSQQGPVNEKLFFGSGTQLSVL.

The chain couples TRBV27 to TRBJ1-1; D gene ambiguous. V lost 4 bases, J lost 7 bases, and 19 bases lay in between. CDR3 size: 15 residues. The germline CDR1 and CDR2 sequences are MNHEY and SMNVEV (reference sequence). DNA for the CDR3: TGTGCCAGCAGTTCGCGGACGGAGACTAAGGTTGAAGCTTTCTTT. Encoded protein: CASSSRTETKVEAFF.

The rearrangement links TRBV15 to TRBJ1-5, with D possibly being TRBD1 (5 bases). V lost 5 bases, J lost 4 bases, and 12 bases lay in between. Germline V gene data show CDR1 as LNHNV and CDR2 as YYDKDF (reference sequence). The CDR3 spans 14 residues. CDR3 loop: CATSPPTANQPQHF. CDR3 bases: TGTGCCACCAGCCCCCCGACAGCAAATCAGCCCCAGCATTTT.

This sequence joins TRBV28 and TRBJ1-1; D possibly corresponds to TRBD1 (5 bases). The CDR3 totals 14 residues. The V end lost 3 bases, the J end lost 4 bases, and 12 bases lay between the germline ends. Germline V gene data show CDR1 as MDHEN and CDR2 as SYDVKM. The CDR3 sequence is CASSFSSRGTEAFF. The DNA for the CDR3 is TGTGCCAGCAGTTTTTCTAGTAGGGGCACTGAAGCTTTCTTT.

The chain links TRBV29-1 to TRBJ1-1, with a possible D match to TRBD1 (5 bases). The germline V gene has CDR1 SQVTM and CDR2 ANQGSEA. The CDR3 has 12 amino acids. Trimming stripped 7 bases from V and 4 bases from J, with 13 bases between. Here the CDR3 DNA reads TGCAGCGCCGAACAGGAGACCACTGAAGCTTTCTTT. Its translation is CSAEQETTEAFF.

The chain carries TRBV5-6 and TRBJ1-5; TRBD1 agrees at 10 bases. The ends lost 4 bases at V and 2 bases at J; junction bases unmatched: 6. CDR1 is SGHDT, CDR2 YYEEEE, per germline. This CDR3 has 16 residues. The CDR3: CASSAWTGGGNQPQHF. The DNA for the CDR3 is TGTGCCAGCAGCGCCTGGACAGGGGGTGGCAATCAGCCCCAGCATTTT.

J is TRBJ1-1 and V is TRBV30; D not certain. The V end lost 3 bases, the J end lost 6 bases, and 11 bases lay between the germline ends. Germline lookup yields CDR1 GTSNPN and CDR2 SVGIG (reference sequence). The CDR3 has 12 amino acids. CDR3 region: CAWREPRAEAFF. As DNA, the CDR3 is TGTGCCTGGAGGGAGCCACGGGCTGAAGCTTTCTTT. The variable domain in full, completed from reference TRBV30 and TRBJ1-1, reads SQTIHQWPATLVQPVGSPLSLECTVEGTSNPNLYWYRQAAGRGLQLLFYSVGIGQISSEVPQNLSASRPQDRQFILSSKKLLLSDSGFYLCAWREPRAEAFFGQGTRLTVV.

On this clone itself: A much larger clone lies a single base off, so this may be a read error. The chain uses TRBV5-1 and TRBJ2-3; the D is unclear. The V gene's germline CDR1 is SGHRS and CDR2 YFSETQ. V lost 1 base and J 1 base, leaving 4 bases between the germline ends. There are 13 residues in the CDR3. The CDR3 sequence: CASSLQGTDTQYF. For the CDR3, the DNA is TGCGCCAGCAGCTTGCAGGGCACAGATACGCAGTATTTT.

The chain uses TRBV5-1 and TRBJ1-2; tentative D call: TRBD1 (5 bases). This CDR3 is built from 16 residues. The V and J ends lost 4 bases and 8 bases respectively, with 24 bases between them. CDR1 is SGHRS, CDR2 YFSETQ, per germline. CDR3 residues: CASSLASTGARRGYTF. CDR3 DNA sequence: TGCGCCAGCAGCCTGGCGTCGACCGGGGCCCGTCGGGGCTACACCTTC.

The sample holds a few counts of this clone. Other nucleotide sequences in the sample specify the same CDR3. The chain joins TRBV7-9 to TRBJ1-4, with 7 bases matching TRBD1. CDR1 is SEHNR and CDR2 is FQNEAQ in the germline V gene (reference sequence). The CDR3 loop spans 13 amino acids. J was trimmed by 8 bases and V by 6 bases; bases with no gene match: 6. The CDR3 DNA follows: TGTGCCAGCAGTAGGGGGCTCTACGAAAAACTGTTTTTT. Translating it yields CASSRGLYEKLFF.

V usage is TRBV5-1 and J usage is TRBJ2-2; possibly TRBD2 for D (5 bases). CDR1 SGHRS and CDR2 YFSETQ come from the germline V gene. The V end was cut by 1 base, the J end by 4 bases, with 8 bases between. The CDR3 is made up of 14 amino acids. CDR3 protein: CASSLTEGTGELFF. CDR3 DNA: TGCGCCAGCAGCTTGACCGAGGGCACCGGGGAGCTGTTTTTT.

This chain uses TRBV28 with TRBJ2-7; D unclear. V lost 2 bases to trimming and J lost 0 bases, with 8 bases between them. This CDR3 is built from 14 residues. Germline V gives CDR1 MDHEN, CDR2 SYDVKM. The CDR3 protein is CASSLRRRSYEQYF. The CDR3 DNA is TGTGCCAGCAGTTTAAGGCGGCGCTCCTACGAGCAGTACTTC.

On this clone: This specimen includes other DNA sequences encoding the same CDR3. The chain uses TRBV5-1 and TRBJ2-5; 7 bases line up with TRBD2. The trim removed 1 base at V and 2 bases at J, leaving 2 bases unmatched. This CDR3 is 14 amino acids long. Germline V gene data show CDR1 as SGHRS and CDR2 as YFSETQ. The CDR3 here is CASSLTGGQETQYF. The DNA of the CDR3 is TGCGCCAGCAGCTTGACGGGAGGACAAGAGACCCAGTACTTC.

To note about this clone: This CDR3 is also generated by other DNA sequences in the sample. The V call is TRBV28, the J call TRBJ1-2; no clear D. Trimming took off 1 base at V and 5 bases at J, with 5 bases between the two ends. Germline V lookup: CDR1 MDHEN, CDR2 SYDVKM. The CDR3 has 12 residues. The CDR3 loop is CASSLSSYGYTF. The CDR3 DNA follows: TGTGCCAGCAGTTTATCCTCTTATGGCTACACCTTC.

The rearrangement joins TRBV5-6 to TRBJ2-5, with 8 bases fitting TRBD1. Trimming cost V 3 bases and J 5 bases; bases outside gene matches: 6. The CDR3 is made up of 14 amino acids. Germline CDR1 and CDR2: SGHDT and YYEEEE. The CDR3 spells CASSSDRGFETQYF. CDR3 bases: TGTGCCAGCAGCTCCGACAGGGGTTTTGAGACCCAGTACTTC. Full variable domain (rest looked up from reference TRBV5-6 and TRBJ2-5): DAGVTQSPTHLIKTRGQQVTLRCSPKSGHDTVSWYQQALGQGPQFIFQYYEEEERQRGNFPDRFSGHQFPNYSSELNVNALLLGDSALYLCASSSDRGFETQYFGPGTRLLVL.

The chain carries TRBV6-6 and TRBJ2-7; 8 bases map to TRBD2. The ends lost 7 bases at V and 0 bases at J; junction bases unmatched: 8. Germline V CDR1 and CDR2: MNHNY, SVGAGI (reference sequence). CDR3 size: 15 residues. The CDR3 sequence: CASTVAGRPSYEQYF. In DNA, the CDR3 is TGTGCCAGCACCGTAGCGGGAAGACCCTCCTACGAGCAGTACTTC.

The V call is TRBV6-1, the J call TRBJ1-1, with TRBD1 matching 7 bases. CDR3 size: 11 residues. Germline lookup yields CDR1 MNHNS and CDR2 SASEGT. Germline trimming cut 11 bases from V and 1 base from J; bases unmatched to any gene: 1. The CDR3 is CAHRGNTEAFF. The CDR3 DNA is TGTGCCCACAGGGGGAACACTGAAGCTTTCTTT.

The V gene is TRBV2, the J gene TRBJ1-1; the match to TRBD1 covers 8 bases. In germline, CDR1 is SNHLY, CDR2 FYNNEI. V lost 4 bases and J lost 4; bases outside the gene matches: 8. This CDR3 has 15 amino acids. This chain's CDR3 is CASSAHGQGSTEAFF. CDR3 bases: TGTGCCAGCAGTGCCCATGGACAGGGCAGCACTGAAGCTTTCTTT.

This clone has a handful of counts. This chain links TRBV29-1 with TRBJ2-3; 8 bases map to TRBD1. V shed 6 bases and J 4 bases; nucleotides not matched to a gene: 12. The CDR3 runs to 15 residues. The germline V gene encodes CDR1 SQVTM and CDR2 ANQGSEA. The CDR3 sequence is CSVGRSGQAADTQYF. The CDR3 DNA sequence: TGCAGCGTAGGCCGATCGGGACAGGCGGCAGATACGCAGTATTTT.

The V gene is TRBV18, the J gene TRBJ2-2; possibly TRBD1 for D (6 bases). V gave up 8 bases and J gave up 7 bases, with 17 bases separating them. This CDR3 has 14 amino acids. The germline gives CDR1 KGHSH, CDR2 LQKENI. This CDR3 reads CASITVQGDGELFF. CDR3 bases: TGTGCCAGCATCACCGTACAGGGCGACGGGGAGCTGTTTTTT. The full variable domain, in which reference TRBV18 and TRBJ2-2 provide the parts outside the CDR3, is NAGVMQNPRHLVRRRGQEARLRCSPMKGHSHVYWYRQLPEEGLKFMVYLQKENIIDESGMPKERFSAEFPKEGPSILRIQQVVRGDSAAYFCASITVQGDGELFFGEGSRLTVL.

As for this clone: Being one base from a much bigger clone, this may be a read error. This chain uses TRBV4-2 with TRBJ2-7; TRBD1 matches 11 bases. The length of the CDR3 is 14 residues. Trimming cost V 4 bases and J 5 bases; bases outside gene matches: 4. Per germline, CDR1 LGHNA and CDR2 YNFKEQ. The CDR3 loop is CASSPDRGRDEQYF. DNA for the CDR3: TGTGCCAGCAGCCCGGACAGGGGGCGGGACGAGCAGTACTTC.

This clone was seen a single time. The chain recombines TRBV7-6 with TRBJ1-2; no firm D call. In germline, CDR1 is SGHVS, CDR2 FNYEAQ. This CDR3 spans 14 amino acids. V was pared by 0 bases and J by 5 bases, with 10 bases between. This CDR3 is CASSLAGPSYGYTF. DNA of the CDR3: TGTGCCAGCAGCTTAGCTGGGCCATCGTATGGCTACACCTTC.

This chain links TRBV2 with TRBJ1-1; 10 nucleotides agree with TRBD1. Unmatched junction bases numbered 7, after V lost 7 bases and J lost 5 bases. CDR3 length equals 14 residues. From germline, CDR1 is SNHLY and CDR2 FYNNEI. CDR3 bases: TGTGCCAGCAAAGGACAGGGGGATTGGACTGAAGCTTTCTTT. As protein: CASKGQGDWTEAFF.

V gene TRBV2 combines with J gene TRBJ2-7, with D unclear. Germline V gene sequence: CDR1 SNHLY, CDR2 FYNNEI. The CDR3 loop spans 13 amino acids. The ends were cut back, 7 bases at V and 2 bases at J, with 12 bases in the middle. The CDR3 DNA reads as TGTGCCAGCACTCGTCAGATAGCCTACGAGCAGTACTTC. This translates into CASTRQIAYEQYF.

The chain combines TRBV25-1 with TRBJ2-7; 13 bases map to TRBD2. The CDR3 totals 18 residues. V shed 3 bases, J shed 4 bases, and the junction held 12 bases outside the gene matches. CDR1 MGHDK and CDR2 SYGVNS come from the germline V gene. The DNA of the CDR3 is TGTGCCAGCAGTGATCAAGGGGGACTAGCGGGGACAATGTACGAGCAGTACTTC. It yields the protein CASSDQGGLAGTMYEQYF.

The gene calls are TRBV19 and TRBJ2-7; D ambiguous. The germline V gene has CDR1 LNHDA and CDR2 SQIVND (reference sequence). With 5 bases removed from V and 0 bases from J, the gap between germline ends came to 11 bases. The CDR3 is 14 residues long. The CDR3 DNA is TGTGCCAGTAGTCCCGCCCTCTACTCCTACGAGCAGTACTTC. Translation gives CASSPALYSYEQYF.

On this clone: Other DNA sequences from this sample encode an identical CDR3 as well. V is TRBV7-2 and J is TRBJ2-1; D call uncertain. CDR1 SGHTA and CDR2 FQGNSA come from the germline V gene. The CDR3 has 13 residues. Trimming left V 3 bases short and J 5 bases short, with 8 bases between. CDR3 protein: CASSFRRDNEQFF. CDR3 DNA: TGTGCCAGCAGCTTCCGACGGGACAATGAGCAGTTCTTC.